Below are 23 T cell receptor beta chains sequenced from a single sample in a study of blood T cell repertoires in COVID-19 (TCRdb year 2020). Library preparation was by the immunoSEQ multiplex PCR assay. TCRdb obtained this table from immuneACCESS and retained in-frame rearrangements with V and J assigned. These tables miss some clones; where compared with another copy, unresolved V genes account for less than half of the shortfall, and the remainder is unexplained. For this sample the table gives about 120,000 clones, of which around nine tenths were detected only once. The ten largest clonotypes hold 3.5% to 4.5% of the sample. Sequenced input: peripheral blood. These receptors originate from a middle-aged man with acute or convalescent COVID-19.

The genes are TRBV3-1 (or the pseudogene TRBV3-2) and TRBJ2-1, with a tentative D call TRBD2 (5 bases). CDR1 and CDR2 from the germline V gene are LGHDT and YNNKEL (reference sequence). CDR3 length: 13 amino acids. The germline V and J ends were trimmed by 5 bases and 10 bases, with 15 bases remaining between them. The DNA of the CDR3 is TGTGCCAGCAGCATAACGCGAAGGGAGGAGCAGTTCTTC. It specifies CASSITRREEQFF.

V usage is TRBV6-2 or TRBV6-3 and J usage is TRBJ1-6, with D possibly matching TRBD1 (5 bases). Trimming shortened V by 0 bases and J by 8 bases, and 11 bases separated the two germline ends. Germline CDR1 reads MNHEY; CDR2 reads SVGEGT. CDR3 length: 15 residues. CDR3 loop: CASSYSGLGDSPLHF. The CDR3 coding sequence is TGTGCCAGCAGTTACTCGGGACTGGGGGATTCACCCCTCCACTTT.

V is TRBV6-5 and J is TRBJ1-4; 7 positions agree with TRBD1. Germline assignment: CDR1 MNHEY and CDR2 SVGAGI. This CDR3 is 14 amino acids long. V shed 2 bases and J 8 bases; nucleotides not matched to a gene: 5. The CDR3 DNA follows: TGTGCCAGCAGTTACAGGGGGCGAGTCGAAAAACTGTTTTTT. As protein: CASSYRGRVEKLFF.

The rearrangement uses TRBV27 and TRBJ1-2; possible D gene TRBD1, 5 bases. Trimming pared 4 bases from V and 8 bases from J, leaving 11 bases between. Germline V CDR1 and CDR2: MNHEY, SMNVEV (reference sequence). This CDR3 is built from 12 residues. In DNA, the CDR3 is TGTGCCAGCAGTTCTCAGGGAAGGGGCTACACCTTC. It codes for CASSSQGRGYTF.

Of note for this clone: A much more abundant neighbour one base away suggests this may be a read error. V is TRBV7-2 and J is TRBJ1-2, with a tentative D call TRBD1 (6 bases). Germline V gene data show CDR1 as SGHTA and CDR2 as FQGNSA. CDR3 size: 13 residues. V was shortened by 5 bases and J by 8 bases, with 15 bases between the two germline ends. This CDR3 is CASSRGGRGGYTF. As DNA, the CDR3 is TGTGCCAGCAGCCGGGGTGGGAGGGGGGGCTACACCTTC.

The chain joins TRBV11-2 to TRBJ2-7; D ambiguous. V was pared by 6 bases and J by 2 bases, with 14 bases between. Germline values: CDR1 SGHAT, CDR2 FQNNGV. The CDR3 totals 14 residues. Written as DNA, the CDR3 is TGTGCCAGCAGGTCCTCGGGTGGTACCTACGAGCAGTACTTC. This gives the protein CASRSSGGTYEQYF.

The chain recombines TRBV9 with TRBJ1-6; 9 nucleotides align to TRBD1. The CDR3 length is 16 residues. CDR1 and CDR2 from the germline V gene are SGDLS and YYNGEE. J gave up 9 bases and V 4 bases, and 11 bases lay outside the gene matches. CDR3 nucleotide sequence: TGTGCCAGCAGCAACCCGGGACAGGGTCCAATTTCACCCCTCCACTTT. Its protein is CASSNPGQGPISPLHF.

The J gene is TRBJ1-6, the V gene TRBV30, with no clear D. V lost 4 bases and J lost 0, with 4 bases in between. The germline CDR1 and CDR2 sequences are GTSNPN and SVGIG (reference sequence). This CDR3 has 13 residues. The CDR3 DNA sequence: TGTGCCTGGACGAGCTCCTATAATTCACCCCTCCACTTT. Its translation is CAWTSSYNSPLHF.

The chain couples TRBV4-3 to TRBJ1-1; 9 bases align to TRBD1. There are 13 residues in the CDR3. V lost 6 bases and J lost 9; bases outside the gene matches: 8. Germline CDR1 reads LGHNA; CDR2 reads YSLEER. The CDR3 spells CASSRQGGNQAFF. As DNA, the CDR3 is TGCGCCAGCAGTAGACAGGGGGGAAACCAAGCTTTCTTT.

The gene calls are TRBV5-5 and TRBJ2-1; weak D call: TRBD2 (6 bases). V gave up 1 base and J gave up 4 bases, with 9 bases separating them. CDR1 is SGHKS, CDR2 YYEKEE, per germline (reference sequence). The CDR3 has 14 amino acids. CDR3 amino acids: CASSLKEGYNEQFF. The CDR3, as DNA: TGTGCCAGCAGCTTGAAGGAGGGGTACAATGAGCAGTTCTTC.

The rearrangement joins TRBV25-1 to TRBJ2-1; the D gene is possibly TRBD2 (5 bases). Germline assignment: CDR1 MGHDK and CDR2 SYGVNS. Trimming pared 6 bases from V and 6 bases from J, leaving 9 bases between. This CDR3 is 12 amino acids long. CDR3: CASRVEGNEQFF. The CDR3, as DNA: TGTGCCAGCAGGGTTGAGGGCAATGAGCAGTTCTTC.

This rearrangement joins TRBV2 to TRBJ1-2, with 8 positions matching TRBD1. The germline V gene has CDR1 SNHLY and CDR2 FYNNEI. The CDR3 consists of 14 residues. J gave up 6 bases and V 2 bases, and 5 bases lay outside the gene matches. The CDR3 bases are TGTGCCAGCAGTGAACGACAGGGGATTGATGGCTACACCTTC. Protein: CASSERQGIDGYTF.

This chain links TRBV18 with TRBJ2-1, with D unclear. This CDR3 is 12 amino acids long. V was pared by 3 bases and J by 7 bases, with 7 bases between. Germline CDR1 and CDR2: KGHSH and LQKENI. CDR3 amino acids: CASSPNQNEQFF. The CDR3 nucleotides read TGTGCCAGCTCACCTAACCAGAATGAGCAGTTCTTC. Combining the CDR3 with reference TRBV18 and TRBJ2-1 gives the whole variable domain NAGVMQNPRHLVRRRGQEARLRCSPMKGHSHVYWYRQLPEEGLKFMVYLQKENIIDESGMPKERFSAEFPKEGPSILRIQQVVRGDSAAYFCASSPNQNEQFFGPGTRLTVL.

The chain is built from TRBV19 and TRBJ1-1; D unclear. The CDR3 contains 15 residues. The germline V gene has CDR1 LNHDA and CDR2 SQIVND (reference sequence). Deletions cut 1 base from V and 4 bases from J, with 13 bases between. CDR3 coding DNA: TGTGCCAGTAGTATAGGCGGCCAGCCCGGCACTGAAGCTTTCTTT. Translating gives CASSIGGQPGTEAFF.

The chain links TRBV14 to TRBJ2-2, with D hard to call. V lost 1 base to trimming and J lost 7 bases, with 7 bases between them. CDR3 length: 13 amino acids. From germline, CDR1 is SGHDN and CDR2 FVKESK. The CDR3, as DNA: TGTGCCAGCAGCCAAGTAATCGGCGGGGAGCTGTTTTTT. Its translation is CASSQVIGGELFF.

This clone was counted only a few times. The V and J genes are TRBV6-5 and TRBJ2-1, with 7 bases matching TRBD2. In germline, CDR1 is MNHEY, CDR2 SVGAGI. Losses at the gene ends were 8 bases for V and 14 bases for J; bases not matched to a gene: 12. The CDR3 runs 12 residues. The CDR3 loop reads CASRLGRGNEFF. In DNA, the CDR3 is TGTGCCAGCCGTTTAGGGCGGGGGAATGAGTTCTTC.

CDR3 nucleotides: TGTGCCAGCAGCTTGGGGGGGGTTGACTATGGCTACACCTTC. As protein: CASSLGGVDYGYTF. The rearrangement joins TRBV5-8 to TRBJ1-2, with D tentatively TRBD1 (5 bases). CDR1 and CDR2 from the germline V gene are SGHTS and YDEGEE. The CDR3 loop spans 14 amino acids. V lost 0 bases, J lost 3 bases, and 9 bases lay in between.

The rearrangement joins TRBV4-1 to TRBJ1-4; 7 bases align to TRBD1. The CDR3 is 16 residues long. V trimming: 0 bases; J trimming: 6 bases; junction bases outside the gene matches: 7. Looked up from germline, CDR1 is MGHRA and CDR2 is YSYEKL. The CDR3 sequence: CASSQDRTGSYEKLFF. The CDR3 nucleotides read TGCGCCAGCAGCCAAGATCGGACAGGAAGTTATGAAAAACTGTTTTTT.

The chain recombines TRBV7-6 with TRBJ1-3, with 8 bases that match TRBD1. The length of the CDR3 is 14 residues. The germline CDR1 and CDR2 sequences are SGHVS and FNYEAQ. With 4 bases clipped from V and 2 bases from J, the junction kept 1 base outside the gene matches. CDR3 sequence (DNA): TGTGCCAGCAGCTCGACAGGGGCTGGAAACACCATATATTTT. This encodes CASSSTGAGNTIYF.

V gene TRBV12-3 or TRBV12-4 combines with J gene TRBJ1-1; 9 bases align to TRBD1. This CDR3 is built from 13 residues. J was trimmed by 7 bases and V by 6 bases; bases with no gene match: 6. Written as DNA, the CDR3 is TGTGCCAGCAGCCGCCCGGGACAGGGTGAAGCTTTCTTT. Protein sequence: CASSRPGQGEAFF.

The chain's CDR3 is CASSQTGQRNTEAFF. The DNA for the CDR3 is TGCGCCAGCAGCCAAACGGGACAAAGGAACACTGAAGCTTTCTTT. V usage is TRBV4-1 and J usage is TRBJ1-1; D perhaps matches TRBD1 (6 bases). The CDR3 length is 15 residues. Germline-derived CDR1 and CDR2 are MGHRA and YSYEKL. The ends were cut back, 2 bases at V and 1 base at J, with 11 bases in the middle.

The rearrangement links TRBV2 to TRBJ2-7; D is unresolved. There are 14 residues in the CDR3. The germline V and J ends were trimmed by 8 bases and 0 bases, with 14 bases remaining between them. Germline values: CDR1 SNHLY, CDR2 FYNNEI. Written as DNA, the CDR3 is TGTGCCAGCCGCGGCGGCCGAAGCTCCTACGAGCAGTACTTC. The encoded protein is CASRGGRSSYEQYF.

The V and J genes are TRBV5-4 and TRBJ2-1, with TRBD2 identical over 9 bases. V gave up 4 bases and J gave up 10 bases; unmatched junction bases: 6. Germline V CDR1 and CDR2: SGHNT, YYREEE (reference sequence). The CDR3 loop spans 13 amino acids. CDR3 region: CASSEGLAREQFF. The CDR3 coding sequence is TGTGCCAGCAGCGAGGGACTAGCTAGGGAGCAGTTCTTC.